This T cell receptor (beta chain) was found in a study of T cells in localized non-small cell lung cancer. Study findings and constraints: There were a median roughly 61 of the top 100 tumor clones appearing in adjacent lung.

Assay: immunoSEQ multiplex PCR; the TCRdb copy retains only in-frame clones and omits some. Of approximately 11,000 clones in the sample, roughly 84% are singletons; the top ten hold roughly 23%. This CDR3 region has 14 residues. Trimming removed 5 bases at V and 1 base at J, with 11 bases between. Germline CDR1 reads MNHNS; CDR2 reads SASEGT. As concerns this clone: The antigen is unknown.

The receptor was isolated from a male donor older than 55 with stage I lung adenocarcinoma. V and J are TRBV6-1 and TRBJ2-5; a weak D match, TRBD2 (6 bases). The source material was peripheral blood, sampled before any cancer treatment. CDR3 loop: CASSRRGSQETQYF. The CDR3 region has the DNA TGTGCCAGCAGTCGGAGGGGTAGCCAAGAGACCCAGTACTTC.